The 28 T cell receptor beta chains below come from one sample, sequenced in a study of cytomegalovirus exposure and HLA in healthy donors. Primers for the PCR totalled 60 Vbeta and 13 Jbeta. This table comes from immunoSEQ multiplex PCR, and its TCRdb copy is limited to in-frame clones, with some not included. The sample holds roughly 220,000 clones, more than 65% seen once. The source material was PBMCs. The receptors here all came from a man aged 50 to 59 in good health and CMV-seronegative.

This chain connects TRBV5-1 to TRBJ2-3; 8 bases match TRBD2. J gave up 4 bases and V 2 bases, and 6 bases lay outside the gene matches. This CDR3 has 15 residues. Germline V gene lookup returns CDR1 SGHRS and CDR2 YFSETQ. CDR3 coding DNA: TGCGCCAGCAGCTTCGCGGGACTAGAAGCAGATACGCAGTATTTT. Amino acid sequence: CASSFAGLEADTQYF.

The CDR3 spells CASSPLSGGDYNEQFF. The CDR3 bases are TGTGCCAGCTCACCTCTTTCGGGCGGGGACTACAATGAGCAGTTCTTC. The rearrangement links TRBV18 to TRBJ2-1; TRBD2 might be the D (6 bases). Trimming left V 3 bases short and J 3 bases short, with 15 bases between. The CDR3 has 16 amino acids. Germline CDR1 KGHSH, CDR2 LQKENI.

The V and J genes are TRBV6-5 and TRBJ2-5; maybe TRBD2 (5 bases). The CDR3 has 13 amino acids. Per germline, CDR1 MNHEY and CDR2 SVGAGI. V gave up 2 bases and J gave up 5 bases, with 9 bases separating them. The CDR3 is CASSYGGWETQYF. For the CDR3, the DNA is TGTGCCAGCAGTTACGGCGGGTGGGAGACCCAGTACTTC.

The rearrangement uses TRBV5-6 and TRBJ2-3; 13 bases match TRBD2. CDR1 and CDR2 (germline): SGHDT, YYEEEE. This CDR3 has 16 amino acids. V dropped 4 bases and J dropped 3; count of bases not matched to a gene: 5. CDR3: CASSRLLAGGTDTQYF. CDR3 in DNA: TGTGCCAGCAGCCGTTTACTAGCGGGAGGGACAGATACGCAGTATTTT.

V gene TRBV2 combines with J gene TRBJ1-2; D is possibly TRBD1 (6 bases). CDR3 length: 15 residues. The V end lost 0 bases, the J end lost 3 bases, and 11 bases lay between the germline ends. The germline V gene has CDR1 SNHLY and CDR2 FYNNEI. CDR3 loop: CASSEAGRGYYGYTF. As DNA, the CDR3 is TGTGCCAGCAGTGAAGCGGGCAGGGGCTACTATGGCTACACCTTC.

The chain has TRBV28 and TRBJ2-2; weak D call: TRBD1 (6 bases). The germline CDR1 and CDR2 sequences are MDHEN and SYDVKM. Deletions cut 8 bases from V and 0 bases from J, with 19 bases between. This CDR3 comprises 17 residues. CDR3 protein: CASGPDRRSANTGELFF. Here the CDR3 DNA reads TGTGCCAGCGGCCCCGACAGGCGCTCCGCGAACACCGGGGAGCTGTTTTTT.

The chain recombines TRBV7-3 with TRBJ2-2; 8 bases line up with TRBD2. The CDR3 extends over 16 amino acids. The J segment lost 3 bases and the V segment lost 5 bases, leaving 8 bases of the junction unmatched. The germline V gene has CDR1 SGHTA and CDR2 FQGTGA. Here the CDR3 reads CASSPRLARYTGELFF. The CDR3 region has the DNA TGTGCCAGCAGCCCAAGACTAGCGAGATACACCGGGGAGCTGTTTTTT.

This sequence joins TRBV14 and TRBJ2-3; 13 nucleotides line up with TRBD2. V was pared by 0 bases and J by 0 bases, with 3 bases of the junction left unmatched. Germline values: CDR1 SGHDN, CDR2 FVKESK. This CDR3 spans 18 amino acids. The CDR3 loop is CASSQEGGLAGSTDTQYF. DNA of the CDR3: TGTGCCAGCAGCCAAGAAGGGGGACTAGCGGGGAGCACAGATACGCAGTATTTT.

The chain recombines TRBV6-1 with TRBJ1-5; D is perhaps TRBD1 (6 bases). Germline V gene lookup returns CDR1 MNHNS and CDR2 SASEGT. This CDR3 spans 15 amino acids. V was clipped by 4 bases and J by 1 base, with 11 bases between them. This chain's CDR3 is CASSGLRGSNQPQHF. The CDR3, as DNA: TGTGCCAGCAGTGGACTCAGGGGCAGCAATCAGCCCCAGCATTTT.

This sequence joins TRBV19 and TRBJ2-2; TRBD2 is a possible D gene (6 bases). Germline values: CDR1 LNHDA, CDR2 SQIVND (reference sequence). The CDR3 length is 14 residues. V was cut by 7 bases and J by 5 bases, with 14 bases left in between. The CDR3 coding sequence is TGTGCCAGTACCCTAACGGGGAGGACCGGGGAGCTGTTTTTT. Protein sequence: CASTLTGRTGELFF.

The gene calls are TRBV29-1 and TRBJ1-1, with a possible D match to TRBD1 (5 bases). In germline, CDR1 is SQVTM, CDR2 ANQGSEA. Trimming left V 0 bases short and J 5 bases short, with 7 bases between. The CDR3 extends over 12 amino acids. In nucleotides, the CDR3 is TGCAGCGTTGAAGATCCAGGGACTGAAGCTTTCTTT. This codes for CSVEDPGTEAFF. Full variable domain (rest looked up from reference TRBV29-1 and TRBJ1-1): SAVISQKPSRDICQRGTSLTIQCQVDSQVTMMFWYRQQPGQSLTLIATANQGSEATYESGFVIDKFPISRPNLTFSTLTVSNMSPEDSSIYLCSVEDPGTEAFFGQGTRLTVV.

The chain couples TRBV5-1 to TRBJ1-1; D uncertain. This CDR3 has 16 residues. Germline CDR1 and CDR2: SGHRS and YFSETQ. V was pared by 4 bases and J by 4 bases, with 20 bases between. This CDR3 is CASSPSGSIGPTEAFF. CDR3 nucleotides: TGCGCCAGCAGCCCCAGCGGGTCGATTGGTCCCACTGAAGCTTTCTTT.

The chain carries TRBV5-1 and TRBJ2-2; a possible D gene is TRBD1 (5 bases). V dropped 3 bases and J dropped 2 bases, with 14 bases sitting between them. This CDR3 has 16 residues. The germline CDR1 and CDR2 sequences are SGHRS and YFSETQ. The CDR3 region has the DNA TGCGCCAGCAGCTCACTCGGGCAGGGAAACACCGGGGAGCTGTTTTTT. Its protein product is CASSSLGQGNTGELFF.

The chain recombines TRBV6-6 with TRBJ2-7; a possible D gene is TRBD2 (6 bases). This CDR3 is 14 amino acids long. The V and J ends lost 4 bases and 2 bases respectively, with 12 bases between them. Germline V gene lookup returns CDR1 MNHNY and CDR2 SVGAGI (reference sequence). CDR3 nucleotide sequence: TGTGCCAGCAGTTCGGGACTGGCCCCCTACGAGCAGTACTTC. It is translated as CASSSGLAPYEQYF.

For this clone: One end of the junction does not line up with germline, which may come from a read error. The chain is built from TRBV7-9 and TRBJ2-2; unclear D gene. The V gene's germline CDR1 is SEHNR and CDR2 FQNEAQ (reference sequence). CDR3 length equals 12 residues. CDR3 sequence reads: CSSSLPGPELFF. In nucleotides, the CDR3 is TGTTCCAGCAGCTTGCCGGGTCCGGAGCTGTTTTTT. The full variable domain, in which reference TRBV7-9 and TRBJ2-2 provide the parts outside the CDR3, is DTGVSQNPRHKITKRGQNVTFRCDPISEHNRLYWYRQTLGQGPEFLTYFQNEAQLEKSRLLSDRFSAERPKGSFSTLEIQRTEQGDSAMYLCSSSLPGPELFFGEGSRLTVL.

This clone is a singleton in its sample. The chain couples TRBV18 to TRBJ2-2, with 7 positions matching TRBD1. CDR1 is KGHSH and CDR2 is LQKENI in the germline V gene. Trimming took 0 bases from V and 5 from J; bases not matched to a gene: 3. There are 15 residues in the CDR3. CDR3: CASSPPRGQTGELFF. The CDR3 DNA sequence: TGTGCCAGCTCACCACCGAGGGGGCAGACCGGGGAGCTGTTTTTT.

The V call is TRBV28, the J call TRBJ2-7, with 10 positions matching TRBD1. CDR1 and CDR2 from the germline V gene are MDHEN and SYDVKM. The CDR3 covers 14 residues. Germline trimming cut 5 bases from V and 2 bases from J; bases unmatched to any gene: 3. DNA for the CDR3: TGTGCCAGCAGTACCGGGACAGGGGCCTACGAGCAGTACTTC. Translated: CASSTGTGAYEQYF.

The gene calls are TRBV19 and TRBJ2-7; TRBD1 matches 9 bases. CDR1 LNHDA and CDR2 SQIVND come from the germline V gene (reference sequence). V dropped 5 bases and J dropped 9; count of bases not matched to a gene: 8. This CDR3 spans 13 amino acids. The CDR3 DNA reads TGTGCCAGTAGTGGGGACAGGGATCGCGGGCAGTACTTC. Its protein product is CASSGDRDRGQYF.

The chain uses TRBV27 and TRBJ2-7, with 9 nucleotides matching TRBD2. Looked up from germline, CDR1 is MNHEY and CDR2 is SMNVEV (reference sequence). J lost 3 bases, V lost 4 bases, and 4 bases had no gene match. The CDR3 is 14 residues long. The CDR3 nucleotides are TGTGCCAGCAGTTCGCGCGGGAGGGACTACGAGCAGTACTTC. Amino acid sequence: CASSSRGRDYEQYF.

The rearrangement links TRBV19 to TRBJ1-5; D is uncertain. Trimming removed 3 bases from V and 1 base from J, with 7 bases in between. The CDR3 contains 14 residues. Germline loops: CDR1 LNHDA, CDR2 SQIVND (reference sequence). The CDR3 DNA reads as TGTGCCAGTAGTATCGGCAGGAGCAATCAGCCCCAGCATTTT. It yields the protein CASSIGRSNQPQHF.

The genes are TRBV5-1 and TRBJ2-2, with TRBD1 matching 11 bases. Unmatched junction bases numbered 0, after V lost 0 bases and J lost 5 bases. The CDR3 spans 15 residues. In germline, CDR1 is SGHRS, CDR2 YFSETQ. The CDR3 coding sequence is TGCGCCAGCAGCTTGGGGGACAGGGGGACCGGGGAGCTGTTTTTT. As protein: CASSLGDRGTGELFF.

The chain carries TRBV12-5 and TRBJ2-1, with unresolved D. CDR1 is LGHNT, CDR2 FRNRAP, per germline. The ends were cut back, 7 bases at V and 5 bases at J, with 9 bases in the middle. The CDR3 has 12 residues. CDR3 sequence (DNA): TGTGCTAGTGCCCTCCTTGACAATGAGCAGTTCTTC. This translates into CASALLDNEQFF.

This sequence joins TRBV20-1 and TRBJ2-7, with D unclear. CDR3 length equals 11 residues. Looked up from germline, CDR1 is DFQATT and CDR2 is SNEGSKA (reference sequence). CDR3 protein: CSGLGAYEQYF. DNA of the CDR3: TGCAGCGGCCTGGGCGCCTACGAGCAGTACTTC.

The genes are TRBV6-1 and TRBJ2-5, with TRBD2 identical over 10 bases. The CDR3 spans 17 residues. J was trimmed by 5 bases and V by 4 bases; bases with no gene match: 13. The V gene's germline CDR1 is MNHNS and CDR2 SASEGT. Here the CDR3 reads CASSVGTSALPDETQYF. The DNA for the CDR3 is TGTGCCAGCAGTGTCGGGACTAGCGCCCTCCCAGATGAGACCCAGTACTTC.

This chain links TRBV27 with TRBJ2-2, with 8 bases lining up with TRBD2. Germline V gene lookup returns CDR1 MNHEY and CDR2 SMNVEV (reference sequence). The CDR3 has 16 amino acids. V shed 5 bases, J shed 1 base, and the junction held 6 bases outside the gene matches. The CDR3 sequence is CASSPRGGWNTGELFF. The CDR3 nucleotides read TGTGCCAGCAGTCCCCGGGGGGGGTGGAACACCGGGGAGCTGTTTTTT.

V usage is TRBV7-9 and J usage is TRBJ2-7, with a weak D call TRBD1 (5 bases). CDR3 length: 14 residues. The germline V gene has CDR1 SEHNR and CDR2 FQNEAQ (reference sequence). V lost 1 base and J lost 3, with 10 bases in between. In nucleotides, the CDR3 is TGTGCCAGCAGCTTAGGGACACTGAACTACGAGCAGTACTTC. Translated: CASSLGTLNYEQYF.

This clone was recorded a few times. The chain uses TRBV11-1 and TRBJ2-1, with 8 nucleotides matching TRBD2. The CDR3 has 16 amino acids. The germline V gene has CDR1 SGHAT and CDR2 FQDESV (reference sequence). Losses at the gene ends were 1 base for V and 3 bases for J; bases not matched to a gene: 5. The CDR3 is CASSLGSGGVYNEQFF. For the CDR3, the DNA is TGTGCCAGCAGCTTAGGGTCGGGAGGGGTCTACAATGAGCAGTTCTTC.

The chain couples TRBV5-1 to TRBJ1-2, with a tentative D call TRBD1 (5 bases). CDR3 size: 15 residues. Germline V lookup: CDR1 SGHRS, CDR2 YFSETQ. Trimming took off 0 bases at V and 3 bases at J, with 12 bases between the two ends. DNA for the CDR3: TGCGCCAGCAGCTTGGGACAGAACCCAGACTATGGCTACACCTTC. Translation gives CASSLGQNPDYGYTF.